Listed below are T cell receptor beta chains from one sample, sequenced in a study of radiotherapy plus CTLA-4 blockade in lung cancer. Sequencing used immunoSEQ multiplex PCR; TCRdb keeps in-frame clones, though not all of them. The sample carries approximately 45,000 clones, roughly 59% recorded once. The source was peripheral blood, collected from a patient treated with radiotherapy plus ipilimumab. These receptors originate from a human donor with non-small cell lung cancer who had a partial response to radiotherapy plus ipilimumab. Both conserved end residues are part of each CDR3. A D gene is named only where the DNA matches it firmly. The listing skips clone size in some rows; elsewhere it reads once, few, many or a size class.

j_gene,abundance,v_gene,d_gene,CDR3nt,CDR3aa
TRBJ1-5,.,TRBV29-1,.,TGCAGCGTTGCCGGAGGGGTCGATCAGCCCCAGCATTTT,CSVAGGVDQPQHF
TRBJ1-4,few,TRBV4-1,.,TGCGCCAGCAGCCAAGATCAAACGTTGGGGGGAGGTGGGAAACTGTTTTTT,CASSQDQTLGGGGKLFF
TRBJ2-3,.,TRBV7-3,TRBD2,TGTGCCAGCAGCCCGGCCAGACTAGCGGGAGTTGACACGCAGTATTTT,CASSPARLAGVDTQYF
TRBJ1-5,.,TRBV25-1,.,TGTGCCAGCAGAGGGGGGGCAAGCAATCAGCCCCAGCATTTT,CASRGGASNQPQHF
TRBJ2-7,few,TRBV29-1,TRBD2,TGCAGCGTTGATAGCGGGCCCTACGAGCAGTACTTC,CSVDSGPYEQYF
TRBJ1-1,.,TRBV6-1,TRBD1,TGTGCCAGCAGACCATCCGGGACAGGGAACACTGAAGCTTTCTTT,CASRPSGTGNTEAFF
TRBJ2-7,medium-sized,TRBV2,TRBD1,TGTGCCAGCAGTGAAGACCGGGACAGGGACTTC,CASSEDRDRDF
TRBJ2-1,.,TRBV6-6,.,TGTGCCACCGGACAGCTCTACAATGAGCAGTTCTTC,CATGQLYNEQFF
TRBJ1-1,.,TRBV5-4,.,TGCGCCAGCAGCCAAGTTTCCACTAGCACTGAAGCTTTCTTT,CASSQVSTSTEAFF
TRBJ2-3,.,TRBV7-8,.,TGTGCCAGCAGCTTAGACATCGGCACAGATACGCAGTATTTT,CASSLDIGTDTQYF
TRBJ1-1,.,TRBV18,.,TGTGCCAGCCGCCTCGGACAAACATACACTGAAGCTTTCTTT,CASRLGQTYTEAFF
TRBJ2-1,.,TRBV7-3,TRBD1,TGTGCCAGCAGCCTAGGGACAGCCCAAAACAATGAGCAGTTCTTC,CASSLGTAQNNEQFF
TRBJ2-1,.,TRBV9,TRBD2,TGTGCCAGCAGCGAGAGAGCGGGGAGGGTGAATGAGCAGTTCTTC,CASSERAGRVNEQFF
TRBJ2-3,.,TRBV27,.,TGTGCCAGCAGGTATAACAGCAACACAGATACGCAGTATTTT,CASRYNSNTDTQYF
TRBJ2-7,.,TRBV7-6,TRBD2,TGTGCCAGCAGTCCTTTATACGGGGGGGCGGACAAGGGCGACGAGCAGTACTTC,CASSPLYGGADKGDEQYF
TRBJ1-6,few,TRBV6-5,.,TGTGCCAGCAGTGCCGCAGACACGTGGAATTCACCCCTCCACTTT,CASSAADTWNSPLHF
TRBJ1-2,medium-sized,TRBV10-3,TRBD1,TGTGCCATCAGGGAGACAGGGTCCTATGGCTACACCTTC,CAIRETGSYGYTF
TRBJ2-5,.,TRBV4-3,.,TGCGCCAGCAGCCCCAGAAGGGGGGGGCCGGGTGAGACCCAGTACTTC,CASSPRRGGPGETQYF
TRBJ1-2,.,TRBV6-5,.,TGTGCCAGCCGAGAGACGGTCGGAGATAGCTACACCTTC,CASRETVGDSYTF
TRBJ2-7,few,TRBV11-2,TRBD2,TGTGCCAGCAGCTTAGCGGGGGGTAGCGAGCAGTACTTC,CASSLAGGSEQYF
TRBJ1-3,.,TRBV6-1,.,TGTGCCAGCAATCAAGTAGTCTCTGGAAACACCATATATTTT,CASNQVVSGNTIYF
TRBJ2-4,few,TRBV19,TRBD1,TGTGCCAGTAGCTTGGACAGGGGTCCCAAAAACATTCAGTACTTC,CASSLDRGPKNIQYF
TRBJ2-7,.,TRBV7-9,TRBD2,TGTGCCAGCAGCTCGGGACTAGCGGGAGGGGGAAGCTCCTACGAGCAGTACTTC,CASSSGLAGGGSSYEQYF
TRBJ1-1,few,TRBV6-6,.,TGTGCCAGCAGTGCGCGGGAAGAGAACACTGAAGCTTTCTTT,CASSAREENTEAFF
TRBJ1-4,few,TRBV6-6,.,TGTGCCACGCGTCGTACTAATGAAAAACTGTTTTTT,CATRRTNEKLFF
TRBJ1-2,many,TRBV19,.,TGTGCCAGTAGTCCCAACGGGGGGCAGGGCTATGGCTACACCTTC,CASSPNGGQGYGYTF
TRBJ2-3,.,TRBV5-4,TRBD2,TGTGCCAGCAGCTTGGGGGTAGCGGGGGGGCCTGGGCAGTATTTT,CASSLGVAGGPGQYF
TRBJ1-1,.,TRBV6-5,.,TGTGCCAGCAGTTACTCGAGGGCGAACACTGAAGCTTTCTTT,CASSYSRANTEAFF
TRBJ2-4,.,TRBV29-1,TRBD1,TGCAGCGTCTACAGGGGCGTTGACAAAAACATTCAGTACTTC,CSVYRGVDKNIQYF
TRBJ2-1,.,TRBV7-9,TRBD2,TGTGCCAGCAGCCCCCCCCCTAGCGGGGGGGCCGAGTCCTACAATGAGCAGTTCTTC,CASSPPPSGGAESYNEQFF
TRBJ2-2,.,TRBV7-2,.,TGTGCCAGCAGCCGCCCAGGGTCCGGGGAGCTGTTTTTT,CASSRPGSGELFF
TRBJ2-5,few,TRBV4-3,TRBD1,TGCGCCAGCAGCCAAAACAGGGGGGCTTTGGAGACCCAGTACTTC,CASSQNRGALETQYF
TRBJ2-2,.,TRBV12-5,TRBD1,TGTGCTAGTGGTTTGGGCTATCCGGGACAGGGGAACGGGGAGCTGTTTTTT,CASGLGYPGQGNGELFF
TRBJ2-1,once,TRBV7-2,.,TGTGCCAGCAGCTTTCAGAGTAGCCTTAGGGAGCAGTTCTTC,CASSFQSSLREQFF
TRBJ2-4,.,TRBV7-2,TRBD2,TGTGCCAGCAGCCCTCTGCTAGCGGGGGGGCCTCTAGCCAAAAACATTCAGTACTTC,CASSPLLAGGPLAKNIQYF
TRBJ2-7,.,TRBV18,.,TGTGCCAGCTCACCCTCGCGGCAGAACGAGCAGTACTTC,CASSPSRQNEQYF
TRBJ2-1,.,TRBV7-2,TRBD2,TGTGCCAGCAGCTTAGCGACCACTAGCGGGAGTCATGAGCAGTTCTTC,CASSLATTSGSHEQFF
TRBJ1-4,.,TRBV6-6,.,TGTGCCAGTGACGGTACAGGGAATGAAAAACTGTTTTTT,CASDGTGNEKLFF
TRBJ2-5,.,TRBV9,TRBD2,TGTGCCAGCACTAGCGGGGGGGCTGATGAGACCCAGTACTTC,CASTSGGADETQYF
TRBJ1-1,.,TRBV29-1,.,TGCAGCGTTGAAAATAAGGTACAGATGAACACTGAAGCTTTCTTT,CSVENKVQMNTEAFF
TRBJ2-5,few,TRBV7-2,.,TGTGCCAGCAGCCCGGGGGCTAGCGGAGGGCAGCAAGAGACCCAGTACTTC,CASSPGASGGQQETQYF
TRBJ2-7,.,TRBV2,TRBD2,TGTGCCAGCAGTGGGGGGGGGTGGCACTACGAGCAGTACTTC,CASSGGGWHYEQYF
TRBJ2-7,.,TRBV6-1,TRBD1,TGTGCCAGCAAGGACGGACAGGGGAGCTACGAGCAGTACTTC,CASKDGQGSYEQYF
TRBJ1-5,few,TRBV19,TRBD1,TGTGCCAGTAGTATGACAGGGGATCAGCCCCAGCATTTT,CASSMTGDQPQHF
TRBJ1-5,.,TRBV6-6,.,TGTGCCAGCAGAGCCCAAATGGATCAGCCCCAGCATTTT,CASRAQMDQPQHF
TRBJ1-5,.,TRBV6-1,.,TGTGCCAGCAGAATGGTGGCTTCAAGCAATCAGCCCCAGCATTTT,CASRMVASSNQPQHF
TRBJ2-5,.,TRBV6-1,TRBD1,TGTGCCAGCCTTCGACAGGGGGTAGAGACCCAGTACTTC,CASLRQGVETQYF
TRBJ2-7,medium-sized,TRBV13,TRBD1,TGTGCCAGCAGCTTAGGAGGGACAGGGAGCCACGAGCAGTACTTC,CASSLGGTGSHEQYF
TRBJ2-7,.,TRBV10-3,.,TGTGCCATCACCTGGGGGCGCGAGAACGAGCAGTACTTC,CAITWGRENEQYF
TRBJ1-3,.,TRBV4-1,.,TGCGCCAGCAGCCAAGATCGAGGGACTGGAAACACCATATATTTT,CASSQDRGTGNTIYF
TRBJ1-2,.,TRBV2,.,TGTGCCAGCACCGACAGAAACTATGGCTACACCTTC,CASTDRNYGYTF
TRBJ2-5,.,TRBV7-3,.,TGTGCCAGCAGCTTGGGGAGTGCCCAAGAGACCCAGTACTTC,CASSLGSAQETQYF
TRBJ2-3,.,TRBV15,TRBD1,TGTGCCACCAGCAGACCCCACCTCTCAGGGGGCATGACAGATACGCAGTATTTT,CATSRPHLSGGMTDTQYF
TRBJ2-1,.,TRBV11-3,TRBD2,TGTGCCAGCAGCTTAGTCGGCGGGGGGGCGGGAGAGCAGTTCTTC,CASSLVGGGAGEQFF
TRBJ2-1,.,TRBV30,.,TGTGCCTGGAGTTACGGGAAGTGGAATGAGCAGTTCTTC,CAWSYGKWNEQFF